This T cell receptor beta chain originates from a study of blood T cell repertoires in COVID-19. Across the whole study: There were acute and convalescent COVID-19 samples, and they came from the United States, Italy and Spain. T cells, B-cell-depleted T cells, or PBMCs provided the cDNA or gDNA that served as material.

V was clipped by 5 bases and J by 3 bases, with 10 bases between them. CDR1 is MNHEY and CDR2 is SVGAGI in the germline V gene. The CDR3 loop spans 13 amino acids. This clone came up a few times. Original processing methods: Estimated nucleated cell counts came from reference gene primer amplification. The data were produced by immunoSEQ multiplex PCR, yet TCRdb's version contains in-frame clones alone and is incomplete. D and trimming were read from the DNA, whereas the V and J calls and clone size are those reported in that table. The sample includes fewer than 130,000 clones, over 60% of them seen just once.

The origin of this receptor is a woman older than 75 with acute or convalescent COVID-19. The rearrangement links TRBV6-5 to TRBJ2-5; TRBD1 might be the D (6 bases). The sample consisted of peripheral blood. CDR3 loop: CASSRGQKETQYF. CDR3 bases: TGTGCCAGCAGTCGCGGACAGAAAGAGACCCAGTACTTC.